Listed below are T cell receptor beta chains from one sample, sequenced in a study of cytomegalovirus exposure and HLA in healthy donors. Assay used: immunoSEQ multiplex PCR; TCRdb lists only in-frame clones, some missing. The sample yields approximately 150,000 clones, 70% to 80% seen once. Sequenced: PBMCs. These receptors originate from a human donor in good health. Each CDR3 is given with its conserved first and last residue. The D gene is left open where the match is weak. Size is stated for part of the rows, as once, few or many counts, or as a class when the clone is expanded.

clone size,V gene,D gene,J gene,CDR3 protein,CDR3 DNA
-,TRBV7-9,TRBD2,TRBJ2-1,CASSLSGTLYNEQFF,TGTGCCAGCAGCCTGAGCGGGACCCTGTACAATGAGCAGTTCTTC
-,TRBV6-5,-,TRBJ1-5,CASRVGGSQPQHF,TGTGCCAGCAGAGTCGGGGGAAGCCAGCCCCAGCATTTT
-,TRBV7-8,-,TRBJ1-1,CASSAGSTEAFF,TGTGCCAGCAGCGCAGGTAGCACTGAAGCTTTCTTT
-,TRBV6-5,TRBD2,TRBJ2-7,CASSSTSGTYEQYF,TGTGCCAGCAGTTCGACTAGCGGAACCTACGAGCAGTACTTC
-,TRBV7-6,-,TRBJ2-1,CASSLHDRNNEQFF,TGTGCCAGCAGCTTACACGACAGAAACAATGAGCAGTTCTTC
-,TRBV5-4,-,TRBJ2-2,CASSFRERTGELFF,TGTGCCAGCAGCTTCCGGGAGAGGACCGGGGAGCTGTTTTTT
-,TRBV6-1,-,TRBJ1-2,CASSEGPRSSYGYTF,TGTGCCAGCAGTGAAGGGCCGCGGAGCTCCTATGGCTACACCTTC
-,TRBV5-1,TRBD1,TRBJ2-1,CASSLDTGGYEQFF,TGCGCCAGCAGCTTGGATACAGGGGGGTATGAGCAGTTCTTC
-,TRBV5-1,-,TRBJ2-5,CASLTGPGETQYF,TGCGCCAGCCTAACAGGGCCGGGAGAGACCCAGTACTTC
-,TRBV27,TRBD2,TRBJ2-3,CASSLFQGGLAGTDTQYF,TGTGCCAGCAGTTTATTTCAGGGGGGACTAGCGGGCACAGATACGCAGTATTTT
-,TRBV5-8,TRBD2,TRBJ2-1,CASSSGLAGGPGNEQFF,TGTGCCAGCAGCTCTGGACTAGCGGGAGGGCCTGGAAATGAGCAGTTCTTC
-,TRBV11-2,TRBD2,TRBJ2-1,CASSVRLAATYNEQFF,TGTGCCAGCAGCGTTCGACTAGCGGCGACCTACAATGAGCAGTTCTTC
few,TRBV7-2,TRBD2,TRBJ2-7,CASSRGLAGGEQYF,TGTGCCAGCAGCCGGGGACTAGCGGGTGGCGAGCAGTACTTC
-,TRBV6-6,-,TRBJ1-1,CASSTGQPGTEAFF,TGTGCCAGCAGTACCGGACAGCCGGGGACTGAAGCTTTCTTT
-,TRBV27,TRBD2,TRBJ2-7,CASSLSASGGTYEQYF,TGTGCCAGCAGTTTGTCCGCATCGGGGGGGACCTACGAGCAGTACTTC
-,TRBV6-5,TRBD2,TRBJ2-7,CASSYSREAGRYF,TGTGCCAGCAGTTACTCCCGGGAGGCAGGGAGGTACTTC
-,TRBV4-2,-,TRBJ1-1,CASSQVAGPSLGAFF,TGTGCCAGCAGCCAAGTGGCAGGGCCTTCCTTGGGGGCTTTCTTT
-,TRBV2,-,TRBJ1-2,CASSDSNYGYTF,TGTGCCAGCAGTGACAGTAACTATGGCTACACCTTC
once,TRBV7-9,TRBD2,TRBJ2-1,CASSFLPLAGGSYNEQFF,TGTGCCAGCAGCTTCCTGCCACTAGCGGGGGGCTCCTACAATGAGCAGTTCTTC
-,TRBV9,TRBD2,TRBJ2-5,CASSALTGGFRETQYF,TGTGCCAGCAGCGCCTTGACGGGGGGGTTCCGAGAGACCCAGTACTTC
-,TRBV27,TRBD1,TRBJ1-2,CASSFGTGSGYGYTF,TGTGCCAGCAGTTTCGGGACAGGTTCCGGCTATGGCTACACCTTC
-,TRBV6-5,-,TRBJ1-2,CASSYSMGARGYTF,TGTGCCAGCAGTTACTCGATGGGGGCTCGGGGCTACACCTTC
-,TRBV27,-,TRBJ2-1,CASSFIQREQFF,TGTGCCAGCAGTTTCATCCAGCGAGAGCAGTTCTTC
-,TRBV19,-,TRBJ2-2,CASSISSNTGELFF,TGTGCCAGTAGTATTTCGTCTAACACCGGGGAGCTGTTTTTT
-,TRBV4-1,-,TRBJ1-1,CASSQAGGNTEAFF,TGCGCCAGCAGCCAAGCGGGGGGAAACACTGAAGCTTTCTTT
-,TRBV7-9,TRBD1,TRBJ1-2,CASSFDRAMGYTF,TGTGCCAGCAGCTTCGACAGGGCCATGGGCTACACCTTC
few,TRBV6-1,-,TRBJ2-2,CASSELGDTGELFF,TGTGCCAGCAGTGAATTGGGCGACACCGGGGAGCTGTTTTTT
-,TRBV6-4,TRBD1,TRBJ2-3,CASSAWTGGTDTQYF,TGTGCCAGCAGTGCTTGGACAGGGGGGACAGATACGCAGTATTTT
-,TRBV7-9,-,TRBJ2-2,CASSLPTTGELFF,TGTGCCAGCAGCTTACCCACAACCGGGGAGCTGTTTTTT
-,TRBV19,TRBD1,TRBJ1-5,CASSIWQQGQQPQHF,TGTGCCAGTAGTATTTGGCAACAGGGGCAACAGCCCCAGCATTTT
once,TRBV7-9,-,TRBJ2-2,CASSLWTARTGELFF,TGTGCCAGCAGCTTATGGACAGCACGTACCGGGGAGCTGTTTTTT
-,TRBV6-1,TRBD2,TRBJ2-1,CASSEARGSGRSYNEQFF,TGTGCCAGCAGTGAAGCGCGAGGGAGCGGGAGGTCCTACAATGAGCAGTTCTTC
-,TRBV4-2,-,TRBJ2-1,CASSQGVAGGYEQFF,TGTGCCAGCAGCCAAGGTGTTGCCGGAGGGTATGAGCAGTTCTTC
-,TRBV4-3,-,TRBJ1-4,CASSQDWAATNEKLFF,TGCGCCAGCAGCCAAGATTGGGCAGCAACTAATGAAAAACTGTTTTTT
-,TRBV2,TRBD1,TRBJ2-1,CASSNRGVDEQFF,TGTGCCAGCAGTAACAGGGGTGTGGATGAGCAGTTCTTC
-,TRBV4-1,-,TRBJ2-1,CASSQGMGLTRDEQFF,TGCGCCAGCAGCCAAGGAATGGGACTCACACGGGATGAGCAGTTCTTC
-,TRBV10-1,-,TRBJ2-7,CASSGSPEVYEQYF,TGCGCCAGCAGTGGGTCCCCCGAGGTCTACGAGCAGTACTTC
once,TRBV27,TRBD1,TRBJ1-2,CASSFQGAGGYTF,TGTGCCAGCAGTTTTCAGGGGGCTGGCGGCTACACCTTC
once,TRBV6-4,-,TRBJ2-2,CASSEGGTNTGELFF,TGTGCCAGCAGTGAGGGCGGGACGAACACCGGGGAGCTGTTTTTT
few,TRBV30,-,TRBJ1-5,CAWSVTSPNQPQHF,TGTGCCTGGAGTGTAACCAGTCCAAATCAGCCCCAGCATTTT
-,TRBV5-4,TRBD2,TRBJ2-7,CASSATGLAPYEQYF,TGTGCCAGCAGCGCGACTGGACTAGCGCCTTACGAGCAGTACTTC
-,TRBV9,TRBD2,TRBJ2-3,CASRGGLAATDTQYF,TGTGCCAGCAGAGGGGGACTAGCGGCCACAGATACGCAGTATTTT
-,TRBV7-2,-,TRBJ1-1,CASSQARGKQEAFF,TGTGCCAGCAGCCAGGCCAGAGGGAAACAGGAAGCTTTCTTT
-,TRBV9,TRBD1,TRBJ2-7,CASSVELKGAMQYF,TGTGCCAGCAGCGTAGAATTAAAGGGGGCTATGCAGTACTTC
few,TRBV5-1,-,TRBJ2-7,CASSLAGEPWDEQYF,TGCGCCAGCAGCTTGGCCGGAGAACCCTGGGACGAGCAGTACTTC
-,TRBV2,TRBD2,TRBJ2-5,CASSPVNIGTSGGSETQYF,TGTGCCAGCAGCCCAGTAAATATCGGGACTAGCGGGGGGTCAGAGACCCAGTACTTC
once,TRBV7-2,TRBD2,TRBJ2-3,CASSFSGGRGDTQYF,TGTGCCAGCAGCTTTAGCGGGGGCCGGGGAGATACGCAGTATTTT
-,TRBV18,-,TRBJ1-2,CASSPKHQGDGYTF,TGTGCCAGCTCACCAAAGCACCAGGGTGATGGCTACACCTTC
-,TRBV7-9,-,TRBJ1-3,CASSFTGTYTIYF,TGTGCCAGCAGCTTTACGGGGACTTACACCATATATTTT
-,TRBV9,-,TRBJ2-1,CASSGLDSNNEQFF,TGTGCCAGCAGCGGACTTGACAGCAACAATGAGCAGTTCTTC
-,TRBV6-1,-,TRBJ2-7,CASNPGGYEQYF,TGTGCCAGCAATCCCGGGGGATACGAGCAGTACTTC